This is a list of T cell receptor beta chains from one sample in a study of blood T cells in healthy people across ages. TCRdb re-analysed the 5' RACE reads in MiXCR, keeping a single row per CDR3 protein. The table has approximately 1.5 million distinct CDR3 sequences, 35% to 45% seen once. The sample was blood. Receptor source: a woman between 18 and 30 years old in good health. Both conserved end residues are part of each CDR3. A D gene is named only where the DNA matches it firmly. A clone size is listed for some rows: how often the clone was seen (once, few, many), or a class if it is expanded.

J gene	V gene	D gene	clone size	CDR3 protein	CDR3 DNA
TRBJ2-1	TRBV27	-	-	CASSLSELNEQFF	TGTGCCAGCAGTTTATCTGAACTCAATGAGCAGTTCTTC
TRBJ2-3	TRBV7-2	TRBD2	-	CASSATSGGRDTQYF	TGTGCCAGCAGCGCGACTAGCGGGGGGAGGGATACGCAGTATTTT
TRBJ2-5	TRBV4-3	-	few	CASSVMPLNEQYF	TGCGCCAGCAGCGTAATGCCTTTAAATGAGCAGTACTTC
TRBJ2-3	TRBV20-1	-	many	CSARDRVLPTDTQYF	TGCAGTGCTAGAGATCGTGTCTTACCCACAGATACGCAGTATTTT
TRBJ2-1	TRBV7-2	TRBD2	few	CASSGRLASEQFF	TGTGCCAGCAGCGGCCGACTAGCGTCAGAGCAGTTCTTC
TRBJ2-7	TRBV24-1	TRBD1	-	CATRSGTEPYEQYF	TGTGCCACCAGATCCGGGACAGAACCCTACGAGCAGTACTTC
TRBJ1-2	TRBV29-1	-	few	CSAPVGKYGYTF	TGCAGCGCCCCGGTCGGGAAGTATGGCTACACCTTC
TRBJ2-1	TRBV6-2/TRBV6-3	-	few	CASSYHSGTLINEQFF	TGTGCCAGCAGTTACCACTCGGGAACTCTAATCAATGAGCAGTTCTTC
TRBJ2-7	TRBV20-1	-	few	CSADPQYEQYF	TGCAGTGCGGACCCCCAGTACGAGCAGTACTTC
TRBJ2-4	TRBV10-3	-	-	CAISKTDSYGQYF	TGTGCCATCAGTAAAACAGACTCCTACGGGCAGTACTTC
TRBJ2-1	TRBV25-1	TRBD1	-	CASSTQGQGACNEQFF	TGTGCCAGCAGTACCCAAGGACAGGGGGCTTGCAATGAGCAGTTCTTC
TRBJ2-7	TRBV5-1	-	-	CASSSWCRYEQYF	TGCGCCAGCAGCTCGTGGTGTCGGTACGAGCAGTACTTC
TRBJ2-1	TRBV7-2	-	-	CASSLARGIPYNEQFF	TGTGCCAGCAGCTTAGCGAGAGGTATTCCCTACAATGAGCAGTTCTTC
TRBJ2-3	TRBV11-3	TRBD1	-	CASSLTGKYPQYF	TGTGCCAGCAGCTTGACAGGGAAGTATCCGCAGTATTTT
TRBJ1-2	TRBV7-2	-	-	CTSRPLSGIYGYTF	TGTACCAGCAGACCCCTTTCAGGGATCTATGGCTACACCTTC
TRBJ1-1	TRBV30	TRBD1	-	CQGDTEAFF	TGTCAGGGGGACACTGAAGCTTTCTTT
TRBJ2-5	TRBV5-5	-	-	CASSGEYLETQYF	TGTGCCAGCAGCGGGGAGTATCTAGAGACCCAGTACTTC
TRBJ1-2	TRBV5-1	TRBD1	-	CASSLGTGFFYGYTF	TGCGCCAGCAGCTTGGGGACAGGATTTTTCTATGGCTACACCTTC
TRBJ2-1	TRBV12-3/TRBV12-4	-	few	CASSPEGPTNEQFF	TGTGCCAGCAGTCCCGAGGGGCCGACGAATGAGCAGTTCTTC
TRBJ1-4	TRBV20-1	-	-	CSARVLRQFNEKLFF	TGCAGTGCTAGAGTATTGCGACAGTTTAATGAAAAACTGTTTTTT
TRBJ2-7	TRBV27	-	-	CASSLSDSDYEQYF	TGTGCCAGCAGTTTATCCGACAGCGACTACGAGCAGTACTTC
TRBJ2-1	TRBV6-4	TRBD2	-	CASSESGGSYNERFF	TGTGCCAGCAGTGAAAGCGGGGGCTCCTACAATGAGCGGTTCTTC
TRBJ2-5	TRBV20-1	TRBD1	few	CSARDGQGEETQYF	TGCAGTGCTAGAGATGGACAGGGGGAAGAGACCCAGTACTTC
TRBJ2-5	TRBV4-2	-	few	CASSQDLAGGETQYF	TGTGCCAGCAGCCAAGATCTAGCCGGTGGAGAGACCCAGTACTTC
TRBJ1-1	TRBV7-9	TRBD1	-	CASSRRTGGRRDTEAFF	TGTGCCAGCAGCCGGCGGACAGGAGGTCGTCGGGACACTGAAGCTTTCTTT
TRBJ1-1	TRBV28	-	few	CASSFIVTEAFF	TGTGCCAGCAGTTTTATTGTCACTGAAGCTTTCTTT
TRBJ2-1	TRBV12-3/TRBV12-4	-	few	CASRTINEQFF	TGTGCCAGCCGGACAATCAATGAGCAGTTCTTC
TRBJ2-1	TRBV3-1	TRBD2	-	CASRLSGSSYNEQFF	TGTGCCAGCAGACTAAGCGGGAGCTCCTACAATGAGCAGTTCTTC
TRBJ1-5	TRBV10-3	-	-	CAISEFGGLELPQHF	TGTGCCATCAGTGAGTTCGGAGGTTTGGAGTTGCCCCAGCATTTT
TRBJ2-7	TRBV20-1	TRBD2	few	CSARDVRLAGGRSYEQYF	TGCAGTGCTAGAGATGTCAGACTAGCGGGAGGTCGGTCCTACGAGCAGTACTTC
TRBJ2-1	TRBV5-6	-	-	CASRTLGEETQFF	TGTGCCAGCAGGACCCTAGGGGAAGAGACCCAGTTCTTC
TRBJ2-1	TRBV7-2	-	-	CASSWRDAAYNEQFF	TGTGCCAGCAGCTGGAGGGACGCCGCCTACAATGAGCAGTTCTTC
TRBJ2-1	TRBV4-3	-	-	CASSQGPTGTTSYNEQFF	TGCGCCAGCAGCCAAGGGCCAACTGGGACAACCTCCTACAATGAGCAGTTCTTC
TRBJ2-5	TRBV4-2	TRBD2	few	CASSQDYWGGRALGETQYF	TGTGCCAGCAGCCAAGATTATTGGGGCGGGAGGGCCTTAGGAGAGACCCAGTACTTC
TRBJ2-1	TRBV12-3/TRBV12-4	-	-	CATGVAGALNEQFF	TGTGCCACCGGTGTGGCGGGGGCCCTCAATGAGCAGTTCTTC
TRBJ1-2	TRBV30	-	-	CAWSITNYGYTF	TGTGCCTGGAGTATTACTAACTATGGCTACACCTTC
TRBJ1-4	TRBV29-1	TRBD1	-	CSVDSGRGEKLFF	TGCAGCGTTGACTCGGGCAGGGGGGAAAAACTGTTTTTT
TRBJ2-5	TRBV3-1	TRBD2	-	CASSQDTMAGGHQETQYF	TGTGCCAGCAGCCAAGATACTATGGCGGGGGGCCACCAAGAGACCCAGTACTTC
TRBJ2-1	TRBV12-3/TRBV12-4	-	-	CASSRDSGSYNEQFF	TGTGCCAGCAGCCGGGACTCCGGCTCCTACAATGAGCAGTTCTTC
TRBJ2-1	TRBV5-1	-	-	CASSPPIIAAEQFF	TGCGCCAGCAGCCCACCAATAATAGCGGCTGAGCAGTTCTTC
TRBJ2-5	TRBV27	-	many	CASNLQETQYF	TGTGCCAGCAACCTACAAGAGACCCAGTACTTC
TRBJ2-7	TRBV15	-	-	CASSRGTPPYEQYF	TGTGCCAGCAGCCGAGGGACGCCTCCCTACGAGCAGTACTTC
TRBJ2-1	TRBV5-5	TRBD2	few	CASSLETSGRVEQFF	TGTGCCAGCAGCTTGGAAACTAGCGGGAGGGTTGAGCAGTTCTTC
TRBJ1-4	TRBV7-2	-	-	CASSVGRFGEKLFF	TGTGCCAGCAGCGTGGGACGGTTTGGTGAAAAACTGTTTTTT
TRBJ2-3	TRBV20-1	TRBD2	-	CSARDATSVADTQYF	TGCAGTGCTAGAGATGCTACTAGCGTGGCAGATACGCAGTATTTT
TRBJ2-7	TRBV12-3/TRBV12-4	-	few	CAVGGPYEQYF	TGTGCCGTGGGCGGGCCCTACGAGCAGTACTTC
TRBJ1-6	TRBV27	-	-	CASSPRVNYNSPLHF	TGTGCCAGCAGTCCCAGGGTAAACTATAATTCACCCCTCCACTTT
TRBJ2-7	TRBV7-9	-	few	CASSALGGNNYNEQYF	TGTGCCAGCAGCGCACTTGGCGGTAATAACTACAATGAGCAGTACTTC
TRBJ2-1	TRBV14	TRBD2	-	CASSLKGLAGEKKFF	TGTGCCAGCAGCCTCAAGGGGCTAGCGGGAGAAAAGAAGTTCTTC
TRBJ2-1	TRBV4-1	TRBD2	-	CASSHLSGSWETQFF	TGCGCCAGCAGCCACCTCAGCGGGAGTTGGGAGACCCAGTTCTTC
TRBJ1-2	TRBV7-2	-	-	CASSPRGSPIAYGYTF	TGTGCCAGCAGCCCTCGAGGCAGCCCTATTGCCTATGGCTACACCTTC
TRBJ2-1	TRBV4-1	-	-	CASSPISGSSYNEQFF	TGCGCCAGCAGCCCTATTTCAGGGAGCTCCTACAATGAGCAGTTCTTC
TRBJ2-3	TRBV20-1	-	-	CSASVAEGPSTDTQYF	TGCAGTGCTAGCGTCGCGGAGGGGCCTAGCACAGATACGCAGTATTTT
TRBJ1-5	TRBV7-9	-	-	CASSKTGLGSQPQHF	TGTGCCAGCAGTAAGACGGGGCTTGGAAGTCAGCCCCAGCATTTT
TRBJ2-7	TRBV4-1	-	-	CASSQPASSYEQYF	TGCGCCAGCAGCCAACCGGCAAGCTCCTACGAGCAGTACTTC
TRBJ1-2	TRBV5-1	-	many	CASSLISGYGYTF	TGCGCCAGCAGCTTAATATCCGGGTATGGCTACACCTTC
TRBJ2-5	TRBV7-2	-	-	CASSYGAETQYF	TGTGCCAGCAGCTACGGGGCTGAGACCCAGTACTTC
TRBJ2-3	TRBV7-6	TRBD2	once	CASSLEFGLAGTDTQYF	TGTGCCAGCAGCTTAGAATTCGGACTAGCGGGAACAGATACGCAGTATTTT
TRBJ1-3	TRBV7-2	-	few	CASRPGPSGNTIYF	TGTGCCAGCAGACCGGGCCCCTCTGGAAACACCATATATTTT